These 20 T cell receptor beta chains were all obtained from the same sample, sequenced in a study of T cells after yellow fever vaccination. TCRdb ran MiXCR on the 5' RACE reads and lists one entry per CDR3 protein. This sample has 400,000 to 650,000 distinct CDR3 sequences, with about a fifth found just once. Sample: PBMCs, taken 21 days after the first yellow fever vaccination. Receptor source: a man younger than 35 who received the YFV17D yellow fever vaccine.

This chain joins TRBV11-1 and TRBJ2-7; 9 bases are a match to TRBD1. The CDR3 is made up of 18 amino acids. Trimming cost V 5 bases and J 5 bases; bases outside gene matches: 19. Germline CDR1 reads SGHAT; CDR2 reads FQDESV (reference sequence). Here the CDR3 DNA reads TGTGCCAGCAGCCAAGGGGGTCGTCCGACAGGGGGTCCTGACGAGCAGTACGTC. Residues: CASSQGGRPTGGPDEQYV.

The chain recombines TRBV28 with TRBJ2-3; a weak D match, TRBD2 (6 bases). Trimming pared 1 base from V and 4 bases from J, leaving 18 bases between. Germline CDR1 MDHEN, CDR2 SYDVKM. This CDR3 spans 17 amino acids. The CDR3 DNA reads as TGTGCCAGCAGTTTATCCCCCCGACTAGGAAGCCCAGATACGCAGTATTTT. Translated: CASSLSPRLGSPDTQYF.

This chain joins TRBV7-2 and TRBJ1-3, with D perhaps matching TRBD1 (5 bases). With 3 bases removed from V and 0 bases from J, the gap between germline ends came to 12 bases. Germline CDR1 reads SGHTA; CDR2 reads FQGNSA. The CDR3 has 16 amino acids. The CDR3 DNA reads as TGTGCCAGCAGCTTCTCACAGGCTAGCTCTGGAAACACCATATATTTT. Translating gives CASSFSQASSGNTIYF.

This clonotype was detected a few times. The CDR3 region is CASSLAGAFQETQYF. The CDR3 nucleotides read TGTGCCAGCAGCTTAGCGGGGGCCTTCCAAGAGACCCAGTACTTC. The chain recombines TRBV7-2 with TRBJ2-5; D may be TRBD1 (6 bases). The germline gives CDR1 SGHTA, CDR2 FQGNSA. V gave up 0 bases and J gave up 1 base, with 9 bases separating them. CDR3 length equals 15 residues.

The CDR3 DNA reads TGTGCCAGCGACAGCCAAGCGGGATCTAGCACAGATACGCAGTATTTT. Residues: CASDSQAGSSTDTQYF. The chain has TRBV25-1 and TRBJ2-3; 7 nucleotides line up with TRBD2. V was pared by 8 bases and J by 0 bases, with 11 bases of the junction left unmatched. Germline V gene sequence: CDR1 MGHDK, CDR2 SYGVNS. The CDR3 has 16 amino acids.

The V call is TRBV3-1, the J call TRBJ2-2, with D perhaps matching TRBD2 (6 bases). The germline V gene encodes CDR1 LGHDT and CDR2 YNNKEL (reference sequence). With 1 base removed from V and 6 bases from J, the gap between germline ends came to 9 bases. There are 14 residues in the CDR3. DNA of the CDR3: TGTGCCAGCAGCCAAGGACTAGGGGCCGGGGAGCTGTTTTTT. Protein product: CASSQGLGAGELFF. The complete variable domain, with remaining parts taken from reference TRBV3-1 and TRBJ2-2, reads DTAVSQTPKYLVTQMGNDKSIKCEQNLGHDTMYWYKQDSKKFLKIMFSYNNKELIINETVPNRFSPKSPDKAHLNLHINSLELGDSAVYFCASSQGLGAGELFFGEGSRLTVL.

The J gene is TRBJ1-6, the V gene TRBV2; D is unresolved. This CDR3 is built from 13 residues. In germline, CDR1 is SNHLY, CDR2 FYNNEI. V lost 8 bases to trimming and J lost 7 bases, with 12 bases between them. In DNA, the CDR3 is TGTGCCAGCCGGGTCGAACTAAATTCACCCCTCCACTTT. Its translation: CASRVELNSPLHF.

The chain couples TRBV6-2 or TRBV6-3 to TRBJ1-1; D remains ambiguous. V shed 9 bases and J shed 5 bases, with 16 bases lying between them. CDR1 MNHEY and CDR2 SVGEGT come from the germline V gene. CDR3 length: 13 amino acids. In nucleotides, the CDR3 is TGTGCCAGTTCCCCCTCGGGAGGGACTGAAGCTTTCTTT. Translation: CASSPSGGTEAFF.

This clonotype was seen only a few times. The chain recombines TRBV20-1 with TRBJ2-3, with 10 bases lining up with TRBD2. This CDR3 has 17 residues. The V gene's germline CDR1 is DFQATT and CDR2 SNEGSKA (reference sequence). Trimming cost V 1 base and J 1 base; bases outside gene matches: 8. The CDR3 here is CSARALTGTSGTDTQYF. The CDR3, as DNA: TGCAGTGCTAGAGCCCTAACCGGGACTAGCGGCACAGATACGCAGTATTTT.

The V and J genes are TRBV29-1 and TRBJ2-5, with 8 nucleotides matching TRBD2. The CDR3 is 15 amino acids. Trimming removed 3 bases from V and 4 bases from J; junction bases left unmatched: 10. CDR1 and CDR2 from the germline V gene are SQVTM and ANQGSEA. The CDR3, as DNA: TGCAGCGTTGAGCGTCCGCGGGGGGCTCGAGAGACCCAGTACTTC. This gives the protein CSVERPRGARETQYF.

This chain links TRBV12-3 or TRBV12-4 with TRBJ1-2, with unresolved D. This CDR3 has 13 residues. V was cut by 6 bases and J by 3 bases, with 11 bases left in between. CDR3 loop: CASRTGNYYGYTF. The CDR3 nucleotides read TGTGCCAGCAGGACCGGGAACTACTATGGCTACACCTTC.

This clonotype was observed a handful of times. This chain uses TRBV5-1 with TRBJ1-6; no firm D call. With 0 bases removed from V and 9 bases from J, the gap between germline ends came to 13 bases. Per the germline V gene, CDR1 is SGHRS and CDR2 is YFSETQ. CDR3 size: 15 residues. CDR3 DNA: TGCGCCAGCAGCTTGGAGCAGTTAAGACGTTCACCCCTCCACTTT. As protein: CASSLEQLRRSPLHF. The variable domain in full, with the rest retrieved from reference TRBV5-1 and TRBJ1-6, is KAGVTQTPRYLIKTRGQQVTLSCSPISGHRSVSWYQQTPGQGLQFLFEYFSETQRNKGNFPGRFSGRQFSNSRSEMNVSTLELGDSALYLCASSLEQLRRSPLHFGNGTRLTVT.

The V call is TRBV6-6, the J call TRBJ2-7; D ambiguous. The V gene's germline CDR1 is MNHNY and CDR2 SVGAGI (reference sequence). The CDR3 runs to 12 residues. Trimming stripped 6 bases from V and 0 bases from J, with 6 bases between. As DNA, the CDR3 is TGTGCCAGCAGGTCCCCCTCCTACGAGCAGTACTTC. Translated, it gives CASRSPSYEQYF.

V is TRBV7-2 and J is TRBJ2-1; the D call may be TRBD1 or TRBD2 (5 bases each). Trimming left V 2 bases short and J 1 base short, with 15 bases between. The CDR3 contains 17 residues. Per germline, CDR1 SGHTA and CDR2 FQGNSA. The CDR3 protein is CASSLWAGSGSYNEQFF. The CDR3 region has the DNA TGTGCCAGCAGCTTATGGGCAGGGTCGGGATCCTACAATGAGCAGTTCTTC.

This clonotype was recorded a few times. The rearrangement uses TRBV7-2 and TRBJ2-1, with no clear D. V lost 4 bases and J lost 4, with 5 bases in between. CDR3 length equals 12 residues. Germline CDR1 and CDR2: SGHTA and FQGNSA. DNA of the CDR3: TGTGCCAGCAGCTCGGAGTACAATGAGCAGTTCTTC. Translating it yields CASSSEYNEQFF.

This rearrangement joins TRBV27 to TRBJ1-5; D call uncertain. This CDR3 has 13 residues. Trimming took off 8 bases at V and 1 base at J, with 9 bases between the two ends. The germline gives CDR1 MNHEY, CDR2 SMNVEV (reference sequence). CDR3 in DNA: TGTGCCAGCGGCTTTGGGAGCAATCAGCCCCAGCATTTT. This encodes CASGFGSNQPQHF.

The chain uses TRBV3-1 and TRBJ1-2; D is unresolved. Trimming shortened V by 6 bases and J by 7 bases, and 15 bases separated the two germline ends. This CDR3 is built from 13 residues. CDR1 is LGHDT and CDR2 is YNNKEL in the germline V gene (reference sequence). CDR3 loop: CASRARGTGGYTF. The CDR3 DNA is TGTGCCAGCAGAGCCCGGGGTACGGGTGGCTACACCTTC.

The sample holds a few counts of this clonotype. The gene calls are TRBV7-9 and TRBJ2-7, with D perhaps TRBD1 (7 bases). V lost 2 bases and J lost 6, with 11 bases in between. Germline lookup yields CDR1 SEHNR and CDR2 FQNEAQ (reference sequence). The CDR3 is 13 residues long. The CDR3 is CASSLQGGGEQYF. CDR3 bases: TGTGCCAGCAGCTTACAGGGGGGAGGCGAGCAGTACTTC.

This clonotype has more than one count but fewer than ten. V usage is TRBV20-1 and J usage is TRBJ2-5, with 7 bases that match TRBD2. The germline V gene encodes CDR1 DFQATT and CDR2 SNEGSKA (reference sequence). This CDR3 spans 14 amino acids. The ends lost 6 bases at V and 2 bases at J; junction bases unmatched: 9. CDR3 nucleotides: TGCAGTGCGCCTCAACTAGCGAGACAAGAGACCCAGTACTTC. Translated: CSAPQLARQETQYF.

This chain uses TRBV6-2 or TRBV6-3 with TRBJ2-7, with D perhaps given as TRBD1 or TRBD2 (5 bases each). Germline lookup yields CDR1 MNHEY and CDR2 SVGEGT. This CDR3 spans 14 amino acids. V was clipped by 1 base and J by 6 bases, with 13 bases between them. The CDR3 reads CASSYWDVVREQYF. CDR3 sequence (DNA): TGTGCCAGCAGTTACTGGGACGTTGTACGCGAGCAGTACTTC.